This T cell receptor beta chain emerged from a study of Ad26.COV2.S vaccination and SARS-CoV-2 variants. Study details: Participants got Ad26.COV2.S intramuscularly, once or twice 56 days apart.

Trimming cost V 0 bases and J 4 bases, with 16 bases left between them. The length of the CDR3 is 16 residues. The germline CDR1 and CDR2 sequences are SGHRS and YFSETQ. Treatment given: 15 to 20 received Ad26.COV2.S at low or high dose, single or two shots; roughly five received placebo; per-sample allocation not given. All samples were drawn on day 63, counting from the first vaccine or placebo injection. Repertoires were generated with immunoSEQ multiplex PCR, while TCRdb's copy carries only in-frame clones and drops some. The sample yields around 400,000 clones, about nine tenths seen once. About this clone: Its target is not known.

Study conclusions and caveats: Those who received the vaccine showed greater spike-specific TCR breadth than those given placebo. After vaccination, reports described spike-specific CD8+ and CD4+ T cell responses as showing substantial breadth.

Sample: peripheral blood, taken in a trial of Ad26.COV2.S vaccine versus placebo. The receptor was derived from a person aged 18 to 65 who received the Ad26.COV2.S COVID-19 vaccine or a placebo. The rearrangement uses TRBV5-1 and TRBJ1-1; TRBD1 is a possible D gene (6 bases). Written as DNA, the CDR3 is TGCGCCAGCAGCTTGGAAGGCAGGGGTGTCGGCACTGAAGCTTTCTTT. Encoded protein: CASSLEGRGVGTEAFF.